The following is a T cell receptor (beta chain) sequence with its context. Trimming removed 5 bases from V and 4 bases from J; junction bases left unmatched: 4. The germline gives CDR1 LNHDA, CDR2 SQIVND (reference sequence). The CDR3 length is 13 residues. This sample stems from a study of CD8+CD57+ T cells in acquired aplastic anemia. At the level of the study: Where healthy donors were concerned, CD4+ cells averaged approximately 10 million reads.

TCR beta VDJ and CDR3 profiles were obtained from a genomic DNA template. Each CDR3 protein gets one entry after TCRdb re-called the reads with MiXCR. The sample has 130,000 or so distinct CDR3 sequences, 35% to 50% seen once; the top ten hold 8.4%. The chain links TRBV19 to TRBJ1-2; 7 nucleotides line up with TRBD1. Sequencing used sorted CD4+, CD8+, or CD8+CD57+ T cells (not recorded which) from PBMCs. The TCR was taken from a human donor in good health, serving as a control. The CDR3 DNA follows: TGTGCCAGTAGTGGGGGACAGATCTATGGCTACACCTTC. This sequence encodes CASSGGQIYGYTF.